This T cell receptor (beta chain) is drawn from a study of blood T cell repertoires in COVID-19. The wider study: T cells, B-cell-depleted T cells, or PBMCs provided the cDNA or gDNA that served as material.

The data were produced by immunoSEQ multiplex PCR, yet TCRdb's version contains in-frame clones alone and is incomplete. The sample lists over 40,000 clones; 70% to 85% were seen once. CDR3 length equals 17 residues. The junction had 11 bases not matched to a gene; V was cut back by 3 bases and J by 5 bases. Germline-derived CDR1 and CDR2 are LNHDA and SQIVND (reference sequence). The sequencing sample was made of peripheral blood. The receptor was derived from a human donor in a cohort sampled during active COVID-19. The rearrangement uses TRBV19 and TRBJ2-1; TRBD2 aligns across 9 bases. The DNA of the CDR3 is TGTGCCAGTAGTATGCGAGGGGCGGGAGGGACCCACAATGAGCAGTTCTTC. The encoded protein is CASSMRGAGGTHNEQFF.